This TCR beta chain stems from a study of T cells after somatic rescue of genetic block. The length of the CDR3 is 17 residues. With 0 bases removed from V and 0 bases from J, the gap between germline ends came to 14 bases. CDR1 and CDR2 (germline): SGHDT, YYEEEE. Sequenced by immunoSEQ multiplex PCR; TCRdb stores in-frame clones only, minus some. The data show around 67,000 clones, around 90% seen once. This receptor was obtained from a man in his forties. Input material: peripheral blood mononuclear cells (PBMCs). This chain connects TRBV5-6 to TRBJ2-3; D remains unclear. The CDR3 DNA follows: TGTGCCAGCAGCTTGGCCGTTACAGAGAGTAGCACAGATACGCAGTATTTT. Protein sequence: CASSLAVTESSTDTQYF.